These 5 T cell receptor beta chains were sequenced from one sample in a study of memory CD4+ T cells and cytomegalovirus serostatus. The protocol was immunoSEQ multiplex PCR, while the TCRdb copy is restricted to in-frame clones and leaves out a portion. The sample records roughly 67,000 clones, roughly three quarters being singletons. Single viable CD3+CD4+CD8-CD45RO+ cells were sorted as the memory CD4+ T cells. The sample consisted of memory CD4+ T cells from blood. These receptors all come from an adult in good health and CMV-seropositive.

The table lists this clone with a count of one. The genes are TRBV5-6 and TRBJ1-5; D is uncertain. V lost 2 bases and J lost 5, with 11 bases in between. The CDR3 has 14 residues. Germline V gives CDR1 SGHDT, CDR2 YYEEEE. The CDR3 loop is CASSLGDFDQPQHF. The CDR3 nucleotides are TGTGCCAGCAGCTTAGGTGATTTCGATCAGCCCCAGCATTTT.

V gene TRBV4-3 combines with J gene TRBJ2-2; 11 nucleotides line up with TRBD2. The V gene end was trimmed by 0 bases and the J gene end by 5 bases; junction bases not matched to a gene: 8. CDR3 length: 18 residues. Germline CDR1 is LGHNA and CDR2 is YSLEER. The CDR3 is CASSQDYMTSGNTGELFF. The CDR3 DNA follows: TGCGCCAGCAGCCAAGATTATATGACTAGCGGGAATACCGGGGAGCTGTTTTTT.

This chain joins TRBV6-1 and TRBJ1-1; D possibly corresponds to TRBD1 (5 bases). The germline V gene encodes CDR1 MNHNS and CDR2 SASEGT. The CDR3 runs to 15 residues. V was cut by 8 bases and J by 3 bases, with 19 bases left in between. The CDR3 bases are TGTGCCAGCCCCGGTGGGACCTTCTGGGACACTGAAGCTTTCTTT. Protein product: CASPGGTFWDTEAFF.

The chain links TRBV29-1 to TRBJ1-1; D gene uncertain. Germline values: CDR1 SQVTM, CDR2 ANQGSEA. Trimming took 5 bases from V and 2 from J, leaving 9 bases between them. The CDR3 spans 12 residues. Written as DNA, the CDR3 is TGCAGCGTTAACATTCAAAACACTGAAGCTTTCTTT. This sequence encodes CSVNIQNTEAFF.

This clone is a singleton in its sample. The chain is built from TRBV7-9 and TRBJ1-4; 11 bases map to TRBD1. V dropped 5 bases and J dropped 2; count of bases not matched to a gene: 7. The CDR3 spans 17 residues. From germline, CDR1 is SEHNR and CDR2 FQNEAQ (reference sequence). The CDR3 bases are TGTGCCAGCAGCCGGAGGACAGGGGGCGCGACTAATGAAAAACTGTTTTTT. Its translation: CASSRRTGGATNEKLFF.